This T cell receptor beta chain was recovered during a study of identical twins. Study-wide findings and caveats: Twins' surplus sharing was weaker for beta out-of-frame sequences. Insertion counts were lower in abundant cord blood beta clonotypes, a trend that memory repertoires did not show.

Regarding this clonotype: The antigen is unknown.

Trimming took 4 bases from V and 1 from J; bases not matched to a gene: 7. The CDR3 covers 17 residues. Per the germline V gene, CDR1 is SGHRS and CDR2 is YFSETQ. With no exceptions, donors were healthy Caucasians. TCRdb called the 5' RACE reads again in MiXCR, with one record for every CDR3 protein. There are around 480,000 distinct CDR3 sequences in the sample; approximately 15% occur only once, and more than 0.8% lies in the top ten. These data also featured in a second study, about yellow fever vaccine responses in identical twins.

This chain uses TRBV5-1 with TRBJ2-5; 13 positions match TRBD2. Sequencing used CD4+ T cells sorted from blood. This receptor was obtained from a woman between 18 and 30 years old in good health. In nucleotides, the CDR3 is TGCGCCAGCAGCCCGGGACTAGCGGGGAGTCGCCAAGAGACCCAGTACTTC. This encodes CASSPGLAGSRQETQYF.